This TCR beta chain was documented in a study of cytomegalovirus exposure and HLA in healthy donors (TCRdb year 2017). With respect to the entire study: According to an earlier analysis of 587 of the donors, about 179 million T cells yielded over 100 million unique TCR beta sequences and less than 300 Gb of sequence data. Using immunosequencing, the study profiled T cell repertoires from roughly 650 subjects and related those repertoires to cytomegalovirus serostatus. Across around 400 genotyped donors of the cohort, an average of about 200,000 unique TCR beta nucleotide sequences per donor were sequenced, and roughly 20% of those sequences were non-productive. A separate validation cohort of roughly 120 different subjects was used in addition to the approximately 610-subject first cohort. Both class I and class II loci were covered by HLA typing, at four-digit resolution. Several DR-DQ haplotypes were handled as single units for association and clustering, since linkage in the cohort was strong. To decide whether each TCR beta V gene segment behaved as functional or pseudogenic, an earlier analysis of nearly 600 of the donors relied on high-throughput TCR beta sequencing. In a later analysis, previously published TCR beta repertoires from 550 to 700 donors were re-analyzed and high-resolution HLA genotyping was added so that TCR occurrence patterns could be studied. Alongside the repertoire data, information on donor age, sex, ethnicity and CMV serostatus was compiled. Approximately 300 gigabases of sequencing data and tens of millions of unique TCR sequences made up an early release that covered 500 to 650 HLA-typed donors. Rather than drawing on any new phenotypic data, the later analysis identified candidate immune exposures from TCR beta sequences and the way those sequences occurred across donors. Typing coverage varied by locus: roughly 629-640 donors for A, B, C, DRB1 and DQB1; 522 for DQA1; some 610 for DPA1; under 490 for DPB1. Among the roughly 390 genotyped donors, approximately 81% belonged to the genetic ancestry cluster associated with self-reported Caucasian donors. The study aimed to test whether signatures of past pathogen exposure could be identified by cataloging public T cell receptors. In a later genetic analysis, genome-wide SNP genotypes for about 65% of the 666 donors were used, and that subset was treated as a discovery cohort. All discovery cohort repertoires had been generated on a single sequencing platform. To predict cytomegalovirus infection status, the study combined high-throughput TCR immunosequencing, statistical association of individual TCRs with disease status, and machine learning. The study at large found these results: Assigning TCR associations to individual alleles was difficult when HLA alleles, especially DR and DQ, strongly co-occurred. A group of highly shared sequence variants was considered likely to be a technical artifact of the sequencing pipeline. The study gave a list of under 200 TCR beta chains associated with cytomegalovirus. Roughly uniform sequencing depth across donors was assumed in presence/absence analyses, although this assumption may not hold. The earlier analysis of some 540 of the donors excluded some 16 rarely observed V segments, including chromosome 9 orphons, because counts were too low. At a false discovery rate of 0.05, a later analysis linked 15,000 to 20,000 TCR beta sequences to specific HLA alleles. CMV serostatus was the only immune exposure information available for the cohort. In an earlier analysis of 587 of the donors, most TCR beta V segments appeared in productive rearrangements about 90% or about 30% of the time, broadly matching IMGT annotations. Some IMGT-functional V segments, including TRBV6-2 and TRBV6-3, could not be told apart with the 87-base-pair reads, so those segments were excluded. According to a later analysis, most CMV-associated TCR beta chains appeared to be HLA-restricted, and the HLA associations seemed to be driven largely by CMV exposure. Most TCR sequences were observed very rarely across donors, whereas some public TCRs were present in many individuals. A later analysis found that TCR association rates varied across HLA loci, with DRB1 alleles showing the most associated TCRs and HLA-C alleles the fewest. V-gene and J-gene trimming of TCR beta chains was associated with a missense DCLRE1C variant in a later genetic analysis, and the association was replicated in an independent cohort. According to a later genetic analysis, donors in an Asian-associated ancestry cluster had fewer N-insertions in productive TCRs than the approximately 700-donor mean. Linkage disequilibrium might explain the correlated functional status among segregating V segments, but an unknown experimental factor could not be excluded. Cytomegalovirus status was reported to be diagnosed by the classifier with high specificity and sensitivity in both the original and validation cohorts. According to the authors, the approach could potentially be generalized to other disease states and immunological phenotypes. According to a later analysis, parvovirus B19, influenza, CMV and Epstein-Barr virus appeared linked to several top co-occurrence clusters. In a later analysis, HLA-associated TCR beta chains showed more clonal expansion and lower generation probabilities than non-associated chains that were equally common. In this cohort, only TCR beta chains were sequenced, and detectable features were limited by the absence of alpha or paired-chain data. A further reported finding was that TCR beta sequences accurately predicted the HLA-A and HLA-B alleles for most subjects in the first cohort. Three of the identified cytomegalovirus-associated TCR beta chains were confirmed in vitro to be specific for cytomegalovirus antigens. Because some donors lacked HLA typing at each locus, the association tests relied only on the typed subset.

Library prep was done by the immunoSEQ multiplex PCR assay. For the multiplex PCR, a mixture combining 60 forward primers for TCR Vbeta segments and 13 reverse primers for TCR Jbeta segments was used. Amplification of the CDR3 region of rearranged TCR beta genes was performed with a multiplex PCR assay on genomic DNA. The amplified TCR beta libraries were sequenced on the Illumina HiSeq System as 87-base-pair reads. For the original study's pipeline: In a later analysis, some 80 million unique TCR beta chains were counted across the roughly 670 repertoires, and some 10 million of these chains were shared by at least two donors. Raw reads were error-corrected and collapsed into unique sequences by a nearest-neighbor algorithm in which closely related sequences were merged to remove PCR and sequencing errors. CDR3 sequences were aligned to IMGT reference sequences to assign V, D and J gene segments. For a sequence to be retained, a match of at least six nucleotides to both a V gene segment and a J gene segment was required. A rearrangement was called productive if the CDR3 had no stop codons and remained in frame with V and J, and every other rearrangement was called non-productive. CDR3 was defined according to IMGT convention as the region running from the second conserved V-encoded cysteine to the conserved J-encoded phenylalanine. The earlier analysis of a few hundred of the donors excluded sequences that lacked an unambiguous match to a single V gene segment. In an earlier analysis of 450 to 700 of the donors, V segments were called functional above 56.7% productive rearrangements and were called segregating when the between-donor standard deviation exceeded 5%. A statistical classification framework was built for diagnosing cytomegalovirus status from the catalog of TCR beta chain sequences. A later analysis assigned V and J genes by comparing TCR nucleotide sequences with IMGT/GENE-DB human TR gene sequences. In a later analysis, CDR3 sequences and most-parsimonious VDJ recombination scenarios were assigned using the TCRdist pipeline. In a later analysis, each TCR beta chain was defined by its CDR3 amino acid sequence together with its V-gene family, and reads without a unique V-gene family were excluded. A later analysis removed 450 to 600 highly shared, low-generation-probability nucleotide sequences to deal with suspected cross-contamination and a sequencing artifact. In a later analysis, a clonal expansion index for each public chain was calculated from normalized within-repertoire ranks of inferred template counts. Generation probabilities in a later analysis came from a VDJ recombination model fitted to out-of-frame rearrangements, and those results were checked against IGoR. In a later analysis, hypergeometric tests were used to score TCR-TCR, TCR-HLA and TCR-CMV co-occurrence, with a repertoire-size bias correction applied to TCR pairs. In a later analysis, false discovery rates were estimated by permuting HLA or CMV assignments 20 times. In a later analysis, co-occurring TCRs were grouped using DBSCAN, and TCRdist sequence similarity was added for clustering within HLA-allele-positive subsets. Repertoires with fewer than 30,000 or more than 120,000 public chains were left out of co-occurrence clustering, as were five repertoires with anomalous nucleotide sharing. In its TCRdb copy, this immuneACCESS table keeps in-frame sequences only and misses some clones. Where compared with another copy, unresolved V genes explain less than half of these, and the others have no known cause. D and trimming were read from the DNA, whereas the V and J calls and clone size are those reported in that table. The sample records tens of thousands of clones, more than 70% of which are singletons. Together, the top ten hold 51% of the sample.

For this clone: Its antigen is currently not known. There are no base qualities to consult, and no much larger clone falls within one base.

The cohort was made up of 666 healthy bone marrow donors. Cohort members were all nominally healthy when sampled, although unrecorded immune exposures were likely present. The donor tested CMV seropositive and was one of the 289 seropositive cohort members. Each donor provided a peripheral blood sample, and peripheral blood mononuclear cells were used for TCR beta sequencing. Genomic DNA was extracted from the blood cell samples with the Qiagen DNeasy Blood Extraction Kit. The CDR3, cysteine through phenylalanine, is 17 amino acids long. Only CDR3 DNA is held: 51 bases, read in frame from base 1. The receptor was derived from a man in his forties or fifties in good health and CMV-seropositive. The rearranged chain carries TRBV12-1 and TRBJ2-3; the table's D call, TRBD2, was not checked against the DNA. TRBV12-1 is labeled a pseudogene. The specimen sequenced was PBMCs. The CDR3 protein: CASSFPSTSGSTDTQYF. The nucleotides are TGTGCCAGCAGCTTTCCCTCTACTAGCGGGTCGACAGATACGCAGTATTTT.